This T cell receptor (beta chain) was retrieved from a study of T-cell memory formation after mild COVID-19 (dated by TCRdb to about 2021). Broadly, across the study: TCR sequence clusters from the two donors were found to be largely donor specific. In a couple of donors, T-cell clones that expanded and contracted after mild COVID-19 were tracked by sequencing TCRalpha and TCRbeta repertoires over time. The cohort comprised two young, previously healthy adult volunteers, one female and one male. On the study overall, not on this receptor specifically: Contracting CD4+ clones were found mainly in CM and EM memory subsets, while CD8+ clones were enriched in EMRA. Some responding clones were detected in pre-infection memory, which suggested that pre-existing cross-reactive memory T cells had joined the SARS-CoV-2 response. From day 15 to 85, contracting clones showed balanced CD4/CD8 phenotypes, whereas a second wave of clones that expanded from day 15 to 37 leaned towards CD4+. Only a couple of mild cases were covered in the study, and larger cohorts including severe cases with pre-infection samples were considered necessary. SARS-CoV-2 specificity was not confirmed for the second-wave clones peaking on day 37.

Ficoll-Paque density gradient centrifugation was the method used to isolate PBMCs. Only a few counts were recorded for this clonotype. Its antigen is still unknown. No clone much larger than this one lies a single base away; base qualities are absent. TCRdb lists the instrument as Illumina NovaSeq 6000. TCRalpha and TCRbeta cDNA libraries were built by 5'RACE with constant-segment primers, adding sample barcodes and unique molecular identifiers. RNA was extracted from every sample with Trizol reagent. Libraries were amplified in two PCR steps, with a second sample barcode and Illumina TruSeq adapters added in the second step. Sequencing of libraries was performed on an Illumina NovaSeq with 2 x 150 bp paired-end reads. The study's own analysis went as follows. With migec v1.2.7, reads were demultiplexed and then collapsed into UMI-guided consensus sequences. With mixcr v2.1.11, UMI consensuses were aligned to TRA and TRB V and J templates and assembled into clonotypes. A clonotype was counted as expanded or contracted only when both edgeR and NoisET called the clonotype significant, with the noise models trained on biological replicates. For edgeR calls, the cutoffs were a false discovery rate-adjusted p below 0.01 and a log2 fold-change threshold of 1. As an exploratory analysis of dynamics, max-normalized trajectories of the 1000 most abundant clonotypes were examined with PCA combined with hierarchical clustering. The CD4 or CD8 phenotype of responding clones was assigned using the separately sequenced CD4+ and CD8+ repertoires. In-frame beta chains were kept once TCRdb had trimmed the public reads at Q25 with fastp and called clones with MiXCR. Each record represents a unique CDR3 protein, reported with the most common genes and DNA among its rows. The V and J calls come from TCRdb's annotation, not from the publication. In all, the sample holds 380,000 or so distinct CDR3 sequences, and roughly 14% of those were seen once. The ten largest make up 22% of the sample.

The sequence was collected from a young man who had mild COVID-19 (a few samples of this study predate the infection). The sample titles of this study are shuffled in the database, so cell type and time point are left out; the donor was told from shared clones. Material: PBMCs or a T cell subset sorted from them (not recorded which).

The bases are TGTGCCAGCTCACCGGGCCGACAGGCCCAAGAGACCCAGTACTTC. The encoded protein is CASSPGRQAQETQYF. Here the chain combines TRBV18 and TRBJ2-5, and perhaps TRBD1 as D gene, on 6 matching bases. A distance of 12 bases separates the germline ends of V and J, which lose 3 bases and 1 base respectively. The CDR3 sequence holds 15 residues, the cysteine and phenylalanine included. Solely the CDR3 DNA is kept, with 45 bases framed from the first base. Looking up the germline V gene yields CDR1 KGHSH and CDR2 LQKENI.